This T cell receptor beta chain was identified in a study of CD8 T cells in Susac syndrome (dated by TCRdb to the late 2010s). Regarding the research as a whole: Among the Susac syndrome patients who were sequenced, clinically active disease was present in about six and clinical remission was observed in eight or nine. Whether CD8+ T cell activation and differentiation in Susac syndrome was antigen driven was tested using repertoire sequencing. Susac syndrome patients were therapy-naive, on corticosteroids (some also receiving IVIg), or on IVIg alone at blood withdrawal.

A single count supports this clonotype. The antigen this receptor binds is unknown. Base qualities are not provided; no much larger clone lies one nucleotide away. A lone read is weak support. As encoded in the germline V gene, CDR1 is KGHSH while CDR2 is LQKENI. V sheds 1 base and J sheds 3 bases, leaving 10 bases between their ends. From cysteine to phenylalanine, the CDR3 is 14 amino acids long. Just the 42-base CDR3 DNA is kept, in frame starting at base 1. RNA was extracted with the RNeasy kit and about 0.5 to 1 ug was reverse transcribed using random hexamers. The immunoSEQ multiplex PCR assay, which covers 54 Vbeta and 13 Jbeta segments, was used to amplify TCR beta CDR3 regions. Bias from PCR amplification was corrected by using a synthetic template baseline for primer optimization and for computational correction. Concerning the study's data processing: Reads were annotated to V, D and J genes per IMGT and analyzed with immunoSEQ Analyzer, keeping only productive sequences. Clonality was computed as one minus Shannon entropy normalized by log2 of the number of productive unique sequences. For each patient and control, public and private clones were evaluated within the 100 most prevalent clones. Clones were defined as Susac-specific when absent from the healthy and MS cohorts, from approximately 970 published viral clones and from other ImmuneACCESS disease sequences. TCRdb's own reprocessing of the public reads used fastp at Q25 and MiXCR and kept productive beta chains. Each CDR3 protein appears once, grouped with its most common genes and DNA. The V and J calls shown here were made by TCRdb, not taken from the authors' results. Across this sample there are 150,000 to 200,000 distinct CDR3 sequences, with around 90% seen only once. Over 0.075% of the sample goes to the ten largest clones.

Peripheral blood CD8+ and CD4+ T cells from healthy donors, Susac syndrome patients and multiple sclerosis patients were profiled using high-throughput TCR beta sequencing. The Susac syndrome patients fulfilled recently defined diagnostic criteria for definite or probable disease. Bulk CD8+ and CD4+ T cells were purified by magnetic negative isolation, whereas CD8+ TEMRA cells were enriched by FACS. Blood was collected in EDTA tubes and processed within 24 hours, with PBMCs isolated through density gradient centrifugation. PBMCs intended for TCR sequencing were cryopreserved in liquid nitrogen and thawed later in a water bath at 37 degrees C. A purity of at least 90% was achieved for sorted or isolated CD4+, CD8+ and CD8+ TEMRA cells. Study-level results and caveats: In patients with Susac syndrome, the CD4+ T cell repertoire showed no detectable clonal expansion. The study acknowledged that relatively few individuals were included in the TCR sequencing and HLA analysis.

This sequence uses TRBV18 and TRBJ2-7, with TRBD1 perhaps the D gene, on 6 matching bases. The source of this sequence is a human donor with Susac syndrome. Sequenced sample: CD4+ T cells from PBMCs. The CDR3 region reads CASSPQSGVYEQYF. The DNA reads as follows: TGTGCCAGCTCACCACAGTCAGGGGTCTACGAGCAGTACTTC.